What follows are 2 T cell receptor beta chains derived from one specimen sequenced in a study of somatic mutations in cytotoxic T cells in rheumatoid arthritis. Assay: immunoSEQ multiplex PCR; the TCRdb copy retains only in-frame clones and omits some. Here the sample spans some 5,700 clones, approximately 80% being singletons. The sequenced sample was CD8+ T cells sorted from blood. Source of these receptors: an adult with rheumatoid arthritis.

This clone was observed a handful of times. This chain connects TRBV7-6 to TRBJ2-1; D call uncertain. CDR3 length: 18 residues. The germline V and J ends were trimmed by 3 bases and 1 base, with 19 bases remaining between them. The germline CDR1 and CDR2 sequences are SGHVS and FNYEAQ. This chain's CDR3 is CASSFRESRFGSYNEQFF. The CDR3 region has the DNA TGTGCCAGCAGCTTTCGTGAGTCCCGGTTTGGGTCCTACAATGAGCAGTTCTTC.

The chain links TRBV2 to TRBJ2-1, with a weak D call TRBD2 (7 bases). Trimming removed 7 bases from V and 1 base from J, with 17 bases in between. The CDR3 consists of 16 residues. Germline CDR1 SNHLY, CDR2 FYNNEI. The CDR3 DNA reads as TGTGCCAGCATGGGGGGGCACGGGGTTTCCTACAATGAGCAGTTCTTC. Translating gives CASMGGHGVSYNEQFF.